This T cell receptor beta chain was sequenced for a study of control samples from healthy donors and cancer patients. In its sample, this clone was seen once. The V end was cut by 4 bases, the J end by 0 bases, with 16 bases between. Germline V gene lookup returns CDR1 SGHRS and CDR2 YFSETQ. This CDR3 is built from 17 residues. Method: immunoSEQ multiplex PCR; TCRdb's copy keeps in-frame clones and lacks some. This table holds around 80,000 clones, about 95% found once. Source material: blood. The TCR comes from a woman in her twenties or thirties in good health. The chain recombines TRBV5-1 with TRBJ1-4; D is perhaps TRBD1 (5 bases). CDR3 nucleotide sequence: TGCGCCAGCAGCAAAAAAGGAGGGACGGCAACTAATGAAAAACTGTTTTTT. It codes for CASSKKGGTATNEKLFF.